The rows below give T cell receptor beta chains drawn from one sample of a study of blood T cell repertoires in COVID-19. Clones were sequenced by immunoSEQ multiplex PCR, and TCRdb holds only the in-frame ones, with some missing. The repertoire includes about 200,000 clones, 90% of them detected once, and about 0.54% sits in the top ten. The sequencing sample was made of peripheral blood. All receptors come from a man aged 50 to 60 with acute or convalescent COVID-19. The CDR3 runs from the conserved cysteine through the conserved F or W. A D gene is named only where the DNA matches it firmly. Not all rows give a size; the values are once, few, many and, for expanded clones, a class.

v_call	clone_size	j_call	cdr3_length	d_call	cdr3_nt	cdr3_aa
TRBV11-2	once	TRBJ1-1	13	TRBD1	TGTGCCAGCAAGAGGGGGCTTGGAACTGAAGCTTTCTTT	CASKRGLGTEAFF
TRBV19	-	TRBJ1-5	17	TRBD1	TGTGCCAGTAGTATAGAGGGACAGGGATGGACTGGGCAGCCCCAGCATTTT	CASSIEGQGWTGQPQHF
TRBV30	-	TRBJ2-6	14	-	TGTGCCTGGAGTGAGGGGGCTGGGGCCAACGTCCTGACTTTC	CAWSEGAGANVLTF
TRBV29-1	-	TRBJ2-1	14	TRBD2	TGCAGCGTTGGCCTCCGACTAGCGAGGAATGAGCAGTTCTTC	CSVGLRLARNEQFF
TRBV12-3/TRBV12-4	few	TRBJ2-7	11	-	TGTGCCAGCAGCCGGAACCGGGAGCGGTACTTC	CASSRNRERYF
TRBV27	few	TRBJ2-7	14	TRBD2	TGTGCCAGCAGCAGGACTAGCGGGAGGTACGAGCAGTACTTC	CASSRTSGRYEQYF
TRBV5-1	few	TRBJ2-7	14	TRBD1	TGCGCCAGCAGCCCGGGACAGGGGGTGAACGAGCAGTACTTC	CASSPGQGVNEQYF
TRBV28	-	TRBJ1-5	11	-	TGTGCCAGCGGGGGGGCTCAGCCCCAGCATTTT	CASGGAQPQHF
TRBV6-5	-	TRBJ1-5	15	TRBD1	TGTGCCACGAGAAAAACAGGGGGTAGCAATCAGCCCCAGCATTTT	CATRKTGGSNQPQHF
TRBV6-5	-	TRBJ2-1	15	TRBD2	TGTGCCAGCAGTTACGGTGCGGGAGGGCCCCTCGAGCAGTTCTTC	CASSYGAGGPLEQFF
TRBV6-1	few	TRBJ1-5	14	-	TGTGCCAGCAGTGAAGCTATGGGCTATCAGCCCCAGCATTTT	CASSEAMGYQPQHF
TRBV27	-	TRBJ2-7	12	-	TGTGCCAGCAGCCCTTCCCCTCGCGAGCAGTACTTC	CASSPSPREQYF
TRBV9	-	TRBJ1-1	13	-	TGTGCCAGCAGCGTTGGGGGCTCCACTGAAGCTTTCTTT	CASSVGGSTEAFF
TRBV7-9	-	TRBJ1-1	16	TRBD1	TGTGCCAGCAGCCCTCCCGTAGGGGGCGCTTACACTGAAGCTTTCTTT	CASSPPVGGAYTEAFF
TRBV6-5	-	TRBJ2-2	14	-	TGTGCCAGCAGGAGACTTTCGAACACCGGGGAGCTGTTTTTT	CASRRLSNTGELFF
TRBV4-1	-	TRBJ2-3	16	TRBD1	TGCGCCAGCAGCCAAGACAGGGGGCAAATCACAGATACGCAGTATTTT	CASSQDRGQITDTQYF
TRBV3-1/TRBV3-2	-	TRBJ2-1	15	TRBD1	TGTGCCAGCAGCCTCGGACAGGGGACTTACAATGAGCAGTTCTTC	CASSLGQGTYNEQFF
TRBV19	-	TRBJ1-5	15	TRBD1	TGTGCCAGTAGAGACAGGGGATATAGCAATCAGCCTCAGCATTTT	CASRDRGYSNQPQHF
TRBV9	-	TRBJ2-3	17	TRBD2	TGTGCCAGCAGCGGCCCGACTAGCGGGGGGTTCACAGATACGCAGTATTTT	CASSGPTSGGFTDTQYF
TRBV29-1	-	TRBJ2-1	11	TRBD2	TGCAGCGTGGAACTAGCGAGTGAGCAGTTCTTC	CSVELASEQFF
TRBV5-4	-	TRBJ2-7	14	TRBD2	TGTGCCAGCAGCCCGTCACTAGCGAGCTACGAGCAGTACTTC	CASSPSLASYEQYF
TRBV7-8	-	TRBJ1-2	15	TRBD1	TGTGCCAGCAGCTTAAAGAGGGGGCGCGGCTATGGCTACACCTTC	CASSLKRGRGYGYTF
TRBV28	-	TRBJ2-1	16	-	TGTGCCAGCAGCCCCCTTTCCCGCGGAGGTGTGAATGAGCAGTTCTTC	CASSPLSRGGVNEQFF
TRBV27	-	TRBJ2-7	16	TRBD2	TGTGCCAGCAGTTCCGGGACTAGCGGGGCGGGGGTCGAGCAGTACTTC	CASSSGTSGAGVEQYF